The rows below give T cell receptor beta chains drawn from one sample of a study of CD8+ T cells in alopecia areata. Repertoires were generated with immunoSEQ multiplex PCR, while TCRdb's copy carries only in-frame clones and drops some. The profile shows about 200,000 clones, roughly 64% of them singletons. This sample comprised CD4+ T cells sorted from blood, obtained at week 24, from a patient treated with tofacitinib. These receptors were collected from a human donor with alopecia areata. CDR3s include the opening cysteine and the closing phenylalanine or tryptophan. The order of the fields is V gene, D gene, J gene, clone size, CDR3 DNA, CDR3 protein. A D gene is named only where the DNA matches it firmly. Expanded clones are given a class, and other clones once, few, many or no size at all.

v_call: TRBV5-6
d_call: TRBD1
j_call: TRBJ1-5
clone_size: NA
cdr3_nt: TGTGCCAGCAGCTTCTCCGGGACAGGGCTTAATCAGCCCCAGCATTTT
cdr3_aa: CASSFSGTGLNQPQHF

v_call: TRBV7-2
d_call: NA
j_call: TRBJ1-3
clone_size: NA
cdr3_nt: TGTGCCAGCGGAACGACTGGAAACACCATATATTTT
cdr3_aa: CASGTTGNTIYF

v_call: TRBV30
d_call: NA
j_call: TRBJ2-1
clone_size: NA
cdr3_nt: TGTGCCTGGAGTGCGTACACCGATGAGCAGTTCTTC
cdr3_aa: CAWSAYTDEQFF

v_call: TRBV30
d_call: NA
j_call: TRBJ2-7
clone_size: NA
cdr3_nt: TGTGCCTTTATCCCGGTGGGCAGACCCTACGAGCAGTACTTC
cdr3_aa: CAFIPVGRPYEQYF

v_call: TRBV27
d_call: NA
j_call: TRBJ2-7
clone_size: NA
cdr3_nt: TGTGCCAGCAGTTCGCACAGGGACTACGAGCAGTACTTC
cdr3_aa: CASSSHRDYEQYF

v_call: TRBV19
d_call: NA
j_call: TRBJ2-2
clone_size: NA
cdr3_nt: TGTGCCAGTAGTCATGGTAGGGGGGAGCTGTTTTTT
cdr3_aa: CASSHGRGELFF

v_call: TRBV6-5
d_call: TRBD1
j_call: TRBJ1-2
clone_size: few
cdr3_nt: TGTGCCAGCAGTTATGGACAGGGGAAGTCCTATGGCTACACCTTC
cdr3_aa: CASSYGQGKSYGYTF

v_call: TRBV29-1
d_call: TRBD1
j_call: TRBJ1-2
clone_size: NA
cdr3_nt: TGCAGCGCTACAGGGGGCGGTAGCCGGTTTGGCTACACCTTC
cdr3_aa: CSATGGGSRFGYTF

v_call: TRBV11-2
d_call: NA
j_call: TRBJ2-7
clone_size: NA
cdr3_nt: TGTGCCAGCAGCTTAGAGGGACCGCCGGGAATGTGGGAGCAGTACTTC
cdr3_aa: CASSLEGPPGMWEQYF

v_call: TRBV11-2
d_call: TRBD1
j_call: TRBJ1-2
clone_size: NA
cdr3_nt: TGTGCCAGCACCAGGGACAGGACTAACTATGGCTACACCTTC
cdr3_aa: CASTRDRTNYGYTF

v_call: TRBV5-1
d_call: NA
j_call: TRBJ2-1
clone_size: NA
cdr3_nt: TGCGCCAGCAGCTTGGTCGGGGCGCAGGAGTTCTTC
cdr3_aa: CASSLVGAQEFF

v_call: TRBV2
d_call: NA
j_call: TRBJ2-3
clone_size: NA
cdr3_nt: TGTGCCAGCATTGCAGAAAAAGGAGATACGCAGTATTTT
cdr3_aa: CASIAEKGDTQYF

v_call: TRBV7-2
d_call: NA
j_call: TRBJ2-6
clone_size: NA
cdr3_nt: TGTGCCAGCAGCCAAGGGGGCAGGGGGGCTGGGGCCAACGTCCTGACTTTC
cdr3_aa: CASSQGGRGAGANVLTF

v_call: TRBV5-1
d_call: TRBD1
j_call: TRBJ1-2
clone_size: NA
cdr3_nt: TGCGCCAGCAACTCAGGGACAGGGACCCATGGCTACACCTTC
cdr3_aa: CASNSGTGTHGYTF

v_call: TRBV5-1
d_call: TRBD1
j_call: TRBJ2-7
clone_size: once
cdr3_nt: TGCGCCAGCAGCGTTAACAGGGGCAACGAGCAGTACTTC
cdr3_aa: CASSVNRGNEQYF

v_call: TRBV15
d_call: TRBD1
j_call: TRBJ2-5
clone_size: few
cdr3_nt: TGTGCCACCAGCCCAGGGCAGACAGGGTATGAGTCGGAGACCCAGTACTTC
cdr3_aa: CATSPGQTGYESETQYF

v_call: TRBV29-1
d_call: NA
j_call: TRBJ1-1
clone_size: NA
cdr3_nt: TGCAGCGTTAGTAGAGGGCTCACTGAAGCTTTCTTT
cdr3_aa: CSVSRGLTEAFF

v_call: TRBV6-6
d_call: NA
j_call: TRBJ1-5
clone_size: NA
cdr3_nt: TGTGCCAGCAGTCTACTCGGTCAGCCCCAGCATTTT
cdr3_aa: CASSLLGQPQHF

v_call: TRBV4-1
d_call: NA
j_call: TRBJ1-2
clone_size: NA
cdr3_nt: TGCGCCAGCAGCCAAGTTCAGGGCACCTACACCTTC
cdr3_aa: CASSQVQGTYTF

v_call: TRBV9
d_call: NA
j_call: TRBJ2-1
clone_size: NA
cdr3_nt: TGTGCCAGCAGTCGTAGTGGGGAGCAGTTCTTC
cdr3_aa: CASSRSGEQFF

v_call: TRBV28
d_call: NA
j_call: TRBJ1-5
clone_size: NA
cdr3_nt: TGTGCCAGCAGTTCTACGAGAGACAGTTATAGCAATCAGCCCCAGCATTTT
cdr3_aa: CASSSTRDSYSNQPQHF

v_call: TRBV5-1
d_call: TRBD2
j_call: TRBJ2-1
clone_size: NA
cdr3_nt: TGCGCCAGCAGCCTACAGCGGGGGGGCGATGAGCAGTTCTTC
cdr3_aa: CASSLQRGGDEQFF

v_call: TRBV5-1
d_call: TRBD2
j_call: TRBJ2-2
clone_size: NA
cdr3_nt: TGCGCCAGCAGCTTAAGCGGGAGGAACACCGGGGAGCTGTTTTTT
cdr3_aa: CASSLSGRNTGELFF

v_call: TRBV5-4
d_call: TRBD1
j_call: TRBJ1-6
clone_size: NA
cdr3_nt: TGTGCCAGCAGCTTGGAGGACAGGGGGCAATCACCCCTCCACTTT
cdr3_aa: CASSLEDRGQSPLHF

v_call: TRBV5-1
d_call: NA
j_call: TRBJ1-1
clone_size: NA
cdr3_nt: TGCGCCAGCAGCTCCGACACTGAAGCTTTCTTT
cdr3_aa: CASSSDTEAFF

v_call: TRBV6-5
d_call: TRBD1
j_call: TRBJ2-3
clone_size: NA
cdr3_nt: TGTGCCAGTATCCGGGACAGGGATAATTTAGATACGCAGTATTTT
cdr3_aa: CASIRDRDNLDTQYF

v_call: TRBV19
d_call: TRBD2
j_call: TRBJ2-1
clone_size: once
cdr3_nt: TGTGCCAGTACCCCAAGAGCGGGACCCTACAATGAGCAGTTCTTC
cdr3_aa: CASTPRAGPYNEQFF

v_call: TRBV7-2
d_call: TRBD2
j_call: TRBJ2-3
clone_size: once
cdr3_nt: TGTGCCAGCAGCTTACTAGGACTAGCGGGAGGGCCATATACGCAGTATTTT
cdr3_aa: CASSLLGLAGGPYTQYF

v_call: TRBV7-2
d_call: TRBD1
j_call: TRBJ1-1
clone_size: few
cdr3_nt: TGTGCCAGCAGGCGGACAGGGAATACTGAAGCTTTCTTT
cdr3_aa: CASRRTGNTEAFF

v_call: TRBV25-1
d_call: TRBD1
j_call: TRBJ2-7
clone_size: NA
cdr3_nt: TGTGCCAGCAGTGGACCGGGACAGAGCTACGAGCAGTACTTC
cdr3_aa: CASSGPGQSYEQYF

v_call: TRBV30
d_call: NA
j_call: TRBJ1-1
clone_size: NA
cdr3_nt: TGTGCCTGGAGTACCTCGGGGGGGGCTTTCTTT
cdr3_aa: CAWSTSGGAFF

v_call: TRBV9
d_call: NA
j_call: TRBJ2-1
clone_size: NA
cdr3_nt: TGTGCCAGCAGCGTAGCGGGGGTCCCGGATGAGCAGTTCTTC
cdr3_aa: CASSVAGVPDEQFF

v_call: TRBV29-1
d_call: NA
j_call: TRBJ2-7
clone_size: NA
cdr3_nt: TGCAGCGTTGCCCGACATAGCTCCTACGAGCAGTACTTC
cdr3_aa: CSVARHSSYEQYF

v_call: TRBV20-1
d_call: NA
j_call: TRBJ2-7
clone_size: few
cdr3_nt: TGCAGTTCAGGGAACTACGAGCAGTACTTC
cdr3_aa: CSSGNYEQYF

v_call: TRBV28
d_call: NA
j_call: TRBJ1-4
clone_size: once
cdr3_nt: TGTGCCAGCAGTCCCCCTTTTGGAGCAACTAATGAAAAACTGTTTTTT
cdr3_aa: CASSPPFGATNEKLFF

v_call: TRBV4-1
d_call: NA
j_call: TRBJ1-2
clone_size: few
cdr3_nt: TGCGCCAGCAGCCAAGTTTACCCCAGCTCTACGTCCTATGGCTACACCTTC
cdr3_aa: CASSQVYPSSTSYGYTF

v_call: TRBV6-1
d_call: TRBD1
j_call: TRBJ1-2
clone_size: NA
cdr3_nt: TGTGCCAGCAGTAAAGACAGGGGACCCACTAACTATGGCTACACCTTC
cdr3_aa: CASSKDRGPTNYGYTF

v_call: TRBV7-3
d_call: NA
j_call: TRBJ2-1
clone_size: few
cdr3_nt: TGTGCCAGCAGCTTATCGCCCCGCAGTACAGGGTGGGGTAGGGATGAGCAGTTCTTC
cdr3_aa: CASSLSPRSTGWGRDEQFF

v_call: TRBV7-2
d_call: NA
j_call: TRBJ2-7
clone_size: NA
cdr3_nt: TGTGCCAGCAGCATCCGACGGCCCTACGAGCAGTACTTC
cdr3_aa: CASSIRRPYEQYF

v_call: TRBV5-4
d_call: TRBD2
j_call: TRBJ2-7
clone_size: NA
cdr3_nt: TGTGCCAGCAGCTTGGCGGCTAGCGGGGACTACGAGCAGTACTTC
cdr3_aa: CASSLAASGDYEQYF

v_call: TRBV7-2
d_call: TRBD1
j_call: TRBJ1-1
clone_size: NA
cdr3_nt: TGTGCCAGCAGCTTAGCGCATAGACAGGGCTTCACTGAAGCTTTCTTT
cdr3_aa: CASSLAHRQGFTEAFF

v_call: TRBV9
d_call: NA
j_call: TRBJ2-5
clone_size: NA
cdr3_nt: TGTGCCAGCACCCGAGACACGTACCAAGAGACCCAGTACTTC
cdr3_aa: CASTRDTYQETQYF

v_call: TRBV7-9
d_call: NA
j_call: TRBJ1-4
clone_size: NA
cdr3_nt: TGTGCCAGCAGTCGCCTAGACGGGGGGAAGGAAAAACTGTTTTTT
cdr3_aa: CASSRLDGGKEKLFF

v_call: TRBV18
d_call: NA
j_call: TRBJ1-1
clone_size: few
cdr3_nt: TGTGCCAGCTCACCTGACAGCTGGAACACTGAAGCTTTCTTT
cdr3_aa: CASSPDSWNTEAFF

v_call: TRBV11-2
d_call: TRBD1
j_call: TRBJ2-5
clone_size: NA
cdr3_nt: TGTGCCAGCAGAAGCTTAAGACAGGGGATGGAGACCCAGTACTTC
cdr3_aa: CASRSLRQGMETQYF

v_call: TRBV7-6
d_call: NA
j_call: TRBJ2-5
clone_size: NA
cdr3_nt: TGTGCCAGCAGCTTAATCGGCACTCAAGAGACCCAGTACTTC
cdr3_aa: CASSLIGTQETQYF

v_call: TRBV5-6
d_call: NA
j_call: TRBJ1-2
clone_size: NA
cdr3_nt: TGTGCCAGCAGCTTGGGGACGGGACCCCGAGACTATGGCTACACCTTC
cdr3_aa: CASSLGTGPRDYGYTF

v_call: TRBV4-1
d_call: TRBD2
j_call: TRBJ2-5
clone_size: NA
cdr3_nt: TGCGCCAGCAGCTTGGGACTAGCGGAAGAGACCCAGTACTTC
cdr3_aa: CASSLGLAEETQYF

v_call: TRBV13
d_call: NA
j_call: TRBJ2-2
clone_size: NA
cdr3_nt: TGTGCCAGCAGCTTAGGGCAGAAAAACACCGGGGAGCTGTTTTTT
cdr3_aa: CASSLGQKNTGELFF